The 10 T cell receptor beta chains below all came from one sample that was sequenced in a study of naive CD8 T cells in extremely preterm neonates. Overall study results and limits: Preterm infants showed shorter CDR3s, fewer N additions and less trimming than older groups.

Clones were sequenced by immunoSEQ multiplex PCR, and TCRdb holds only the in-frame ones, with some missing. The sample has about 5,000 clones, roughly 96% seen once. Their antigens are not known. Preterm samples came from extremely preterm deliveries at about 21-27 weeks. The sequencing input was naive CD8+ T cells from cord blood. The receptors here all came from a boy who was born preterm.

The genes are TRBV9 and TRBJ1-1; weak D call: TRBD1 (6 bases). Germline CDR1 reads SGDLS; CDR2 reads YYNGEE. The CDR3 consists of 11 residues. V dropped 3 bases and J dropped 11 bases, with 11 bases sitting between them. The CDR3: CASSGQGRAFF. CDR3 sequence (DNA): TGTGCCAGCAGCGGCCAGGGGCGGGCTTTCTTT. The entire variable domain, with the rest obtained from reference TRBV9 and TRBJ1-1, is as follows: DSGVTQTPKHLITATGQRVTLRCSPRSGDLSVYWYQQSLDQGLQFLIQYYNGEERAKGNILERFSAQQFPDLHSELNLSSLELGDSALYFCASSGQGRAFFGQGTRLTVV.

This clone was seen a single time. V and J are TRBV5-4 and TRBJ2-3, with unresolved D. CDR1 and CDR2 from the germline V gene are SGHNT and YYREEE (reference sequence). The CDR3 loop spans 11 amino acids. V lost 0 bases and J lost 6, with 2 bases in between. The CDR3, as DNA: TGTGCCAGCAGCTTGGGGGATACGCAGTATTTT. It translates to CASSLGDTQYF.

The rearrangement uses TRBV29-1 and TRBJ2-2; 8 nucleotides match TRBD2. The CDR3 contains 12 residues. Germline V lookup: CDR1 SQVTM, CDR2 ANQGSEA. Losses at the gene ends were 6 bases for V and 3 bases for J; bases not matched to a gene: 0. CDR3 nucleotides: TGCAGCGTAGCGGGAGACACCGGGGAGCTGTTTTTT. Translation gives CSVAGDTGELFF.

This clone was picked up a small number of times. The chain links TRBV10-1 to TRBJ2-7; possible D gene TRBD1, 6 bases. The CDR3 runs to 12 residues. Germline CDR1 reads WNHNN; CDR2 reads SYGVQD (reference sequence). V lost 2 bases and J 4 bases, leaving 6 bases between the germline ends. As DNA, the CDR3 is TGCGCCAGCAGTGAGACAGGGTACGAGCAGTACTTC. It encodes CASSETGYEQYF.

The V gene is TRBV29-1, the J gene TRBJ1-2, with 8 bases fitting TRBD1. The V segment lost 2 bases and the J segment 4 bases; nucleotides outside the gene matches: 0. This CDR3 spans 12 amino acids. Germline loops: CDR1 SQVTM, CDR2 ANQGSEA. The CDR3 DNA follows: TGCAGCGTTGAACAGGGGGCCTATGGCTACACCTTC. Its translation is CSVEQGAYGYTF.

This rearrangement joins TRBV9 to TRBJ2-5; D perhaps matches TRBD2 (6 bases). The ends were cut back, 1 base at V and 1 base at J, with 11 bases in the middle. The CDR3 length is 15 residues. Germline lookup yields CDR1 SGDLS and CDR2 YYNGEE. The CDR3 reads CASSVSGGIQETQYF. DNA of the CDR3: TGTGCCAGCAGCGTAAGTGGAGGGATCCAAGAGACCCAGTACTTC.

The rearrangement links TRBV27 to TRBJ1-3, with D unclear. CDR1 MNHEY and CDR2 SMNVEV come from the germline V gene (reference sequence). This CDR3 comprises 14 residues. The V end was cut by 1 base, the J end by 0 bases, with 4 bases between. Written as DNA, the CDR3 is TGTGCCAGCAGTTTATTAGGCTCTGGAAACACCATATATTTT. Its protein product is CASSLLGSGNTIYF.

CDR3 protein: CASSLFRLAGDTQYF. The CDR3 nucleotides are TGTGCCAGCAGCTTATTTCGGCTAGCGGGAGATACGCAGTATTTT. J is TRBJ2-3 and V is TRBV7-6; TRBD2 aligns across 8 bases. Trimming cost V 2 bases and J 5 bases; bases outside gene matches: 6. The CDR3 runs to 15 residues. The germline V gene encodes CDR1 SGHVS and CDR2 FNYEAQ.

V gene TRBV7-8 combines with J gene TRBJ1-4; D uncertain. V was cut by 7 bases and J by 8 bases, with 5 bases left in between. The CDR3 is made up of 10 amino acids. The germline CDR1 and CDR2 sequences are SGHVS and FQNEAQ. The CDR3 spells CASKAEKLFF. DNA for the CDR3: TGTGCCAGCAAGGCCGAAAAACTGTTTTTT.

The chain recombines TRBV10-3 with TRBJ2-3, with D possibly being TRBD1 (6 bases). V was clipped by 10 bases and J by 2 bases, with 13 bases between them. Germline-derived CDR1 and CDR2 are ENHRY and SYGVKD. CDR3 length: 13 residues. The CDR3 reads CATRTGPTDTQYF. For the CDR3, the DNA is TGTGCCACTCGAACAGGGCCCACAGATACGCAGTATTTT.